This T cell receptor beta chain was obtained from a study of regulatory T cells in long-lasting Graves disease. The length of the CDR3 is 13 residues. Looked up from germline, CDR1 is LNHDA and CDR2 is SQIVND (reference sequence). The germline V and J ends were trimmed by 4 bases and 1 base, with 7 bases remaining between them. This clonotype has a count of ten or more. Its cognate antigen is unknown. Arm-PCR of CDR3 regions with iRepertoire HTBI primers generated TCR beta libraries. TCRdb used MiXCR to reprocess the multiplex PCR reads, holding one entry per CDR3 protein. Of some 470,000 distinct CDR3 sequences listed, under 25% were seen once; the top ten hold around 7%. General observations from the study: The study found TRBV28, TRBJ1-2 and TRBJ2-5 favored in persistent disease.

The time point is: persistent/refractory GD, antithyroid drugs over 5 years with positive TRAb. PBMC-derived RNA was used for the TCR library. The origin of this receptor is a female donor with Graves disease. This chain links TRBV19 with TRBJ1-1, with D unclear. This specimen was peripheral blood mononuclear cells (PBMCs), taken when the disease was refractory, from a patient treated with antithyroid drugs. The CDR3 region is CASSRAENTEAFF. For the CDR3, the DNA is TGTGCCAGTAGTAGGGCGGAGAACACTGAAGCTTTCTTT.